Listed below are T cell receptor beta chains from one sample, sequenced in a study of blood T cell repertoires in COVID-19. Produced via immunoSEQ multiplex PCR; TCRdb's table is partial and in-frame only. The repertoire holds roughly 200,000 clones, with 75% to 90% as singletons. Sample: peripheral blood. These receptors all come from a middle-aged man with acute or convalescent COVID-19. Both conserved end residues are part of each CDR3. A D gene is named only where the DNA matches it firmly. Size is omitted from some rows. Given values are once, few, many or a class for expanded clones.

abundance	v_gene	d_gene	j_gene	CDR3nt	CDR3aa
NA	TRBV19	TRBD2	TRBJ2-1	TGTGCCAGTAGTACCCGGACTAGCGGGGGCAATGAGCAGTTCTTC	CASSTRTSGGNEQFF
NA	TRBV18	NA	TRBJ2-7	TGTGCCAGCTCACCCGGCGGGAGAGGGGGCGAGCAGTACTTC	CASSPGGRGGEQYF
few	TRBV7-9	TRBD1	TRBJ1-2	TGTGCCAGCAGCTCGGGATCAGGGGGTATTAACTATGGCTACACCTTC	CASSSGSGGINYGYTF
NA	TRBV18	NA	TRBJ1-1	TGTGCCAGCTCATCCTTTACAACGAACACTGAAGCTTTCTTT	CASSSFTTNTEAFF
NA	TRBV7-2	TRBD1	TRBJ1-2	TGTGCCAGCAGCCGGATAGGACAGGGTTCCTATGGCTACACCTTC	CASSRIGQGSYGYTF
few	TRBV11-3	TRBD1	TRBJ2-2	TGTGCCAGCAGCACCCCTCCGGGACAGGGGGGCACCGGGGAGCTGTTTTTT	CASSTPPGQGGTGELFF
NA	TRBV19	TRBD1	TRBJ1-1	TGTGCCAGTAGTGATCGCTCTGGACAGGCAACCCCTGAAGCTTTCTTT	CASSDRSGQATPEAFF
NA	TRBV5-4	NA	TRBJ1-1	TGTGCCAGCAGCACAGGCCCCAACACTGAAGCTTTCTTT	CASSTGPNTEAFF
few	TRBV6-5	NA	TRBJ1-4	TGTGCCAGCAGTTACTCGGGGGCGTCTGGTGAAAAACTGTTTTTT	CASSYSGASGEKLFF
NA	TRBV7-9	NA	TRBJ2-1	TGTGCCAGCAGCTTAGGCTTTACTTACAATGAGCAGTTCTTC	CASSLGFTYNEQFF
NA	TRBV7-2	NA	TRBJ1-2	TGTGCCAGCAGCTTAGAGGAGACAGTGTATGGCTACACCTTC	CASSLEETVYGYTF
few	TRBV6-5	NA	TRBJ1-2	TGTGCCAGCGGATCGGGAGGTGGCTACACCTTC	CASGSGGGYTF
NA	TRBV19	NA	TRBJ2-1	TGTGCCAGTACCGCGGACAGCTACAATGAGCAGTTCTTC	CASTADSYNEQFF
NA	TRBV6-5	NA	TRBJ2-2	TGTGCCAGCAAAAGAACTCTAGCGTCCGGGGAGCTGTTTTTT	CASKRTLASGELFF
NA	TRBV19	TRBD1	TRBJ2-7	TGTGCCAGTAGTCCACTCCGGGACAGCGAGGGGCAGTACTTC	CASSPLRDSEGQYF
few	TRBV5-1	NA	TRBJ1-2	TGCGCCAGCGGGGGGTTCGGCTATGGCTACACCTTC	CASGGFGYGYTF
NA	TRBV20-1	TRBD2	TRBJ2-1	TGCAGTGCTACCCTAGCGGAAGAGCAGTTCTTC	CSATLAEEQFF
NA	TRBV7-3	NA	TRBJ1-2	TGTGCCAGCAGCACAATGGGGCGGTATGGCTACACCTTC	CASSTMGRYGYTF
NA	TRBV24-1	TRBD1	TRBJ2-2	TGTGCCACCATCCCGGTACAGGGGCGAGCGAACACCGGGGAGCTGTTTTTT	CATIPVQGRANTGELFF
NA	TRBV19	NA	TRBJ2-1	TGTGCCAGTAGCCGCCCCGGGTTGCAGAGAAACAATGAGCAGTTCTTC	CASSRPGLQRNNEQFF
NA	TRBV29-1	NA	TRBJ1-1	TGCAGCGTTCTCAGGGGATCGGGCACTGAAGCTTTCTTT	CSVLRGSGTEAFF
NA	TRBV29-1	NA	TRBJ2-1	TGCAGCGTTGGCGGGGTTCATGAGCAGTTCTTC	CSVGGVHEQFF
NA	TRBV4-1	TRBD1	TRBJ1-5	TGCGCCAGCAGCCAAGGGGCGGGACAGCCAAGCAATCAGCCCCAGCATTTT	CASSQGAGQPSNQPQHF
NA	TRBV18	NA	TRBJ1-6	TGTGCCAGCTCATCCGCTTCCGGGACAAGTAATTCACCCCTCCACTTT	CASSSASGTSNSPLHF
NA	TRBV6-1	NA	TRBJ2-1	TGTGCCAGCAGTGAAGAGAGAGGTAGCTACAATGAGCAGTTCTTC	CASSEERGSYNEQFF
NA	TRBV9	NA	TRBJ2-2	TGTGCCAGCAGCCCCGGGAGCCAGGGGGTTGCCACCGGGGAGCTGTTTTTT	CASSPGSQGVATGELFF
NA	TRBV9	NA	TRBJ1-4	TGTGCCAGCAGTCGTAGTAACGGAGATAATGAAAAACTGTTTTTT	CASSRSNGDNEKLFF
NA	TRBV5-1	NA	TRBJ2-7	TGCGCCAGCAGCTTGTCGGGAGCCTACGAGCAGTACTTC	CASSLSGAYEQYF
NA	TRBV4-1	NA	TRBJ2-4	TGCGCCAGCAGCCAAGAGATCATGAGACTAGCCAAAAACATTCAGTACTTC	CASSQEIMRLAKNIQYF
once	TRBV27	NA	TRBJ2-5	TGTGCCAGCAAAGACCTTAGCGGCCAAGAGACCCAGTACTTC	CASKDLSGQETQYF
many	TRBV7-2	NA	TRBJ1-5	TGTGCCAGCAGCTTAGAGGGGTTTCAGCCCCAGCATTTT	CASSLEGFQPQHF
NA	TRBV5-6	NA	TRBJ2-4	TGTGCCAGCTTCTCTGGGGCGGCATCCAAAAACATTCAGTACTTC	CASFSGAASKNIQYF